This T cell receptor (beta chain) was sequenced for a study of blood T cells in healthy people across ages. Then a second PCR, running about 6 to 12 cycles, was carried out with a sample-barcoded 5' primer and a J-beta primer mix. TCRdb ran MiXCR on the 5' RACE reads and lists one entry per CDR3 protein. The table has 1.5 million or so distinct CDR3 sequences, roughly 45% seen once. In germline, CDR1 is SGHTA, CDR2 FQGNSA. The CDR3 is made up of 19 amino acids. V shed 5 bases, J shed 0 bases, and the junction held 11 bases outside the gene matches. This chain uses TRBV7-2 with TRBJ2-1, with 12 bases matching TRBD2. Sequencing input: blood. The source of this sequence is a woman under 30 in good health. CDR3: CASSTPRTSGDSSYNEQFF. DNA of the CDR3: TGTGCCAGCAGCACGCCCCGGACTAGCGGGGATAGCTCCTACAATGAGCAGTTCTTC.